The 27 T cell receptor beta chains below all came from one sample that was sequenced in a study of T cells in Graves' hyperthyroidism and ophthalmopathy. What was amplified from RNA transcripts were TCR beta CDR3 regions. Carried out on the TCR CDR3, a first-round RT-PCR used the HTBI primer set. TCRdb re-derived calls from the multiplex PCR reads in MiXCR, one entry per CDR3 protein. The profile covers roughly 180,000 distinct CDR3 sequences, with roughly 10% appearing a single time and around 21% taken by the ten largest. The material sequenced was blood. Every receptor here comes from a woman aged 18-29 years with Graves' hyperthyroidism that later progressed to Graves' ophthalmopathy.

The sample holds many counts of this clonotype. This rearrangement joins TRBV7-3 to TRBJ2-1; 7 bases map to TRBD2. The CDR3 runs 14 residues. The J segment lost 9 bases and the V segment lost 5 bases, leaving 10 bases of the junction unmatched. CDR1 and CDR2 from the germline V gene are SGHTA and FQGTGA. The CDR3 coding sequence is TGTGCCAGCAGCCCCGGACTAGGCTTGGGTGAGCAGTTCTTC. Translating it yields CASSPGLGLGEQFF.

The table lists this clonotype with many counts. The rearrangement joins TRBV7-9 to TRBJ2-5; no clear D gene. V lost 5 bases and J 1 base, leaving 11 bases between the germline ends. This CDR3 contains 14 residues. Germline values: CDR1 SEHNR, CDR2 FQNEAQ (reference sequence). Written as DNA, the CDR3 is TGTGCCAGCAGCGGTCGGCGCCTCCAAGAGACCCAGTACTTC. It codes for CASSGRRLQETQYF.

This clonotype was detected many times. The V call is TRBV2, the J call TRBJ2-7; the D gene could be TRBD1 or TRBD2 (5 bases each). The length of the CDR3 is 16 residues. V gave up 5 bases and J gave up 5 bases, with 22 bases separating them. Per the germline V gene, CDR1 is SNHLY and CDR2 is FYNNEI. CDR3 in DNA: TGTGCCAGCAGTAAATTCCGGGACCGCGTTACGCACGAGCAGTACTTC. It translates to CASSKFRDRVTHEQYF. The full variable domain, in which reference TRBV2 and TRBJ2-7 provide the parts outside the CDR3, is EPEVTQTPSHQVTQMGQEVILRCVPISNHLYFYWYRQILGQKVEFLVSFYNNEISEKSEIFDDQFSVERPDGSNFTLKIRSTKLEDSAMYFCASSKFRDRVTHEQYFGPGTRLTVT.

This clonotype was found many times. V usage is TRBV7-8 and J usage is TRBJ1-3; 7 bases align to TRBD1. The CDR3 is made up of 17 amino acids. Losses at the gene ends were 3 bases for V and 0 bases for J; bases not matched to a gene: 8. CDR1 and CDR2 from the germline V gene are SGHVS and FQNEAQ. The CDR3 loop reads CASSFAGQTSSGNTIYF. CDR3 nucleotide sequence: TGTGCCAGCAGCTTCGCGGGACAGACCAGCTCTGGAAACACCATATATTTT.

This chain links TRBV6-1 with TRBJ1-6, with D tentatively TRBD1 (6 bases). The V gene's germline CDR1 is MNHNS and CDR2 SASEGT. The CDR3 covers 18 residues. The V end lost 3 bases, the J end lost 0 bases, and 15 bases lay between the germline ends. CDR3 in DNA: TGTGCCAGCAGTGAGCGGGACATCAGGAGCTCCTATAATTCACCCCTCCACTTT. Protein: CASSERDIRSSYNSPLHF.

In this sample, this clonotype turned up many times. The V gene is TRBV11-2, the J gene TRBJ1-1; possibly TRBD1 for D (6 bases). Trimming took 7 bases from V and 0 from J, leaving 15 bases between them. The CDR3 runs to 15 residues. Germline-derived CDR1 and CDR2 are SGHAT and FQNNGV. CDR3 sequence (DNA): TGTGCCAGCACCTTGGGGGGCCTCTTGAACACTGAAGCTTTCTTT. Translation: CASTLGGLLNTEAFF.

In this sample, this clonotype turned up many times. The CDR3 region is CATSGLNTEAFF. The CDR3 DNA follows: TGTGCCACCAGTGGCTTGAACACTGAAGCTTTCTTT. The chain uses TRBV24-1 and TRBJ1-1; D call uncertain. The germline gives CDR1 KGHDR, CDR2 SFDVKD. The CDR3 consists of 12 residues. Trimming took off 5 bases at V and 0 bases at J, with 3 bases between the two ends.

In its sample, this clonotype was seen many times. V is TRBV30 and J is TRBJ2-1, with D unclear. The V and J ends lost 0 bases and 0 bases respectively, with 9 bases between them. The CDR3 totals 15 residues. CDR1 GTSNPN and CDR2 SVGIG come from the germline V gene (reference sequence). The CDR3 DNA reads TGTGCCTGGAGTGTAACCAGCACCTCCTACAATGAGCAGTTCTTC. Translated, it gives CAWSVTSTSYNEQFF.

Many counts were recorded for this clonotype. This chain uses TRBV28 with TRBJ2-7, with D unclear. This CDR3 is built from 13 residues. CDR1 and CDR2 from the germline V gene are MDHEN and SYDVKM. Deletions cut 1 base from V and 2 bases from J, with 6 bases between. In nucleotides, the CDR3 is TGTGCCAGCAGTTTATACAGTGCCTACGAGCAGTACTTC. It is translated as CASSLYSAYEQYF.

Concerning this clonotype itself: This could be a read error, since a much larger clone is one nucleotide away. This chain uses TRBV4-2 with TRBJ2-7; the D is unclear. The V gene lost 1 base and the J gene lost 3 bases, with 4 bases spanning the gap. Germline lookup yields CDR1 LGHNA and CDR2 YNFKEQ. The CDR3 is 12 amino acids. CDR3 coding DNA: TGTGCCAGCAGCCAAGTGGACTACGAGCAGTACTTC. Amino acid sequence: CASSQVDYEQYF.

Here the CDR3 reads CASSLASGAYNEQFF. The DNA for the CDR3 is TGCGCCAGCAGCCTCGCTAGCGGAGCTTACAATGAGCAGTTCTTC. The V gene is TRBV4-1, the J gene TRBJ2-1, with 7 nucleotides matching TRBD2. The germline V gene encodes CDR1 MGHRA and CDR2 YSYEKL. Germline trimming cut 4 bases from V and 4 bases from J; bases unmatched to any gene: 7. The CDR3 totals 15 residues.

This clonotype was observed at least ten times. The CDR3 spells CSARLQWDNTEAFF. Here the CDR3 DNA reads TGCAGTGCTAGGCTTCAGTGGGATAACACTGAAGCTTTCTTT. The chain employs TRBV20-1 and TRBJ1-1; the D is unclear. Germline V gene data show CDR1 as DFQATT and CDR2 as SNEGSKA (reference sequence). The germline V and J ends were trimmed by 3 bases and 2 bases, with 13 bases remaining between them. The length of the CDR3 is 14 residues.

The V gene is TRBV7-6, the J gene TRBJ2-7; D is unresolved. V lost 5 bases and J lost 6, with 11 bases in between. Germline V gene lookup returns CDR1 SGHVS and CDR2 FNYEAQ. The CDR3 extends over 12 amino acids. In DNA, the CDR3 is TGTGCCAGCAGCCAACCCTTGGGCGAGCAGTACTTC. This sequence encodes CASSQPLGEQYF. The full variable domain, its missing parts supplied by reference TRBV7-6 and TRBJ2-7, is GAGVSQSPRYKVTKRGQDVALRCDPISGHVSLYWYRQALGQGPEFLTYFNYEAQQDKSGLPNDRFSAERPEGSISTLTIQRTEQRDSAMYRCASSQPLGEQYFGPGTRLTVT.

This clonotype has a count of ten or more. This chain links TRBV5-5 with TRBJ2-1; D gene unclear. The CDR3 sequence is 14 residues long. Germline assignment: CDR1 SGHKS and CDR2 YYEKEE (reference sequence). The V gene lost 6 bases and the J gene lost 0 bases, with 10 bases spanning the gap. In DNA form, the CDR3 reads TGTGCCAGCACCGCAGAAACCTCCTACAATGAGCAGTTCTTC. This encodes CASTAETSYNEQFF.

The sample holds many counts of this clonotype. The chain links TRBV7-3 to TRBJ2-3; D call uncertain. Germline CDR1 SGHTA, CDR2 FQGTGA. Trimming stripped 10 bases from V and 2 bases from J, with 13 bases between. CDR3 length: 13 residues. CDR3 protein: CATRQGHTDTQYF. CDR3 DNA: TGTGCCACCCGACAAGGGCACACAGATACGCAGTATTTT.

At least ten counts were recorded for this clonotype. V is TRBV12-3 or TRBV12-4 and J is TRBJ1-5; TRBD1 matches 11 bases. This CDR3 is built from 16 residues. The junction had 6 bases not matched to a gene; V was cut back by 6 bases and J by 2 bases. CDR3 DNA: TGTGCCAGCAGCCTGGACAGGGGGCGAGGCAATCAGCCCCAGCATTTT. Its protein product is CASSLDRGRGNQPQHF.

V is TRBV9 and J is TRBJ2-7; D perhaps matches TRBD2 (6 bases). The CDR3 totals 14 residues. The germline CDR1 and CDR2 sequences are SGDLS and YYNGEE. Between the trimmed V and J ends, which lost 1 base and 0 bases, there was a span of 8 bases. In DNA, the CDR3 is TGTGCCAGCAGCGTACGGGGGAGCTCCTACGAGCAGTACTTC. It specifies CASSVRGSSYEQYF.

This clonotype has just a few counts. The chain has TRBV4-1 and TRBJ1-2, with D perhaps TRBD1 (5 bases). With 1 base removed from V and 4 bases from J, the gap between germline ends came to 10 bases. The germline V gene encodes CDR1 MGHRA and CDR2 YSYEKL. The CDR3 contains 14 residues. This CDR3 reads CASSQAGTPYGYTF. In DNA, the CDR3 is TGCGCCAGCAGCCAAGCCGGGACTCCCTATGGCTACACCTTC.

At least ten counts were recorded for this clonotype. This chain uses TRBV3-1 with TRBJ1-5; D is undetermined. In germline, CDR1 is LGHDT, CDR2 YNNKEL (reference sequence). V lost 2 bases, J lost 4 bases, and 9 bases lay in between. The CDR3 length is 14 residues. CDR3: CASSQPPANQPQHF. CDR3 DNA sequence: TGTGCCAGCAGCCAACCTCCAGCAAATCAGCCCCAGCATTTT.

This clonotype was observed a few times. The chain combines TRBV7-9 with TRBJ1-3, with D perhaps matching TRBD1 (5 bases). Germline-derived CDR1 and CDR2 are SEHNR and FQNEAQ (reference sequence). The CDR3 is 16 amino acids. V was cut by 1 base and J by 4 bases, with 14 bases left in between. CDR3 region: CASSLDSIDSGNTIYF. In nucleotides, the CDR3 is TGTGCCAGCAGCTTAGATTCTATTGACAGCGGAAACACCATATATTTT.

There are a few counts of this clonotype. The chain couples TRBV4-2 to TRBJ2-3; 14 nucleotides line up with TRBD2. Germline V gene data show CDR1 as LGHNA and CDR2 as YNFKEQ. V trimming: 0 bases; J trimming: 0 bases; junction bases outside the gene matches: 8. The CDR3 consists of 20 residues. CDR3 loop: CASSQDPGRTSGGSTDTQYF. The CDR3 DNA reads as TGTGCCAGCAGCCAAGATCCGGGGCGGACTAGCGGGGGGAGCACAGATACGCAGTATTTT.

This clonotype was recorded at least ten times. The CDR3 DNA follows: TGTGCCTGGTGTGGGGAGAGGACTTCACCCCTCCACTTT. Its translation is CAWCGERTSPLHF. The chain is built from TRBV30 and TRBJ1-6; unclear D gene. Germline lookup yields CDR1 GTSNPN and CDR2 SVGIG (reference sequence). V was cut by 5 bases and J by 9 bases, with 14 bases left in between. CDR3 length: 13 amino acids.

This clonotype turned up a few times. The CDR3 DNA is TGTGCCAGCAGCTCGAGGGACAGTCCCTACGAGCAGTACTTC. This translates into CASSSRDSPYEQYF. V gene TRBV5-6 combines with J gene TRBJ2-7; TRBD1 aligns across 7 bases. After removal of 3 bases from V and 2 bases from J, the junction contained 5 bases not matched to a gene. The germline V gene has CDR1 SGHDT and CDR2 YYEEEE. The CDR3 is 14 residues long.

This clonotype occurred many times. V and J are TRBV11-1 and TRBJ2-1; unclear D gene. In germline, CDR1 is SGHAT, CDR2 FQDESV (reference sequence). Trimming removed 5 bases from V and 8 bases from J, with 16 bases in between. This CDR3 region has 14 residues. The CDR3 here is CASSLTWLIDEQFF. The CDR3 region has the DNA TGTGCCAGCAGCCTGACATGGCTGATAGATGAGCAGTTCTTC. The full variable domain, its missing parts supplied by reference TRBV11-1 and TRBJ2-1, is EAEVAQSPRYKITEKSQAVAFWCDPISGHATLYWYRQILGQGPELLVQFQDESVVDDSQLPKDRFSAERLKGVDSTLKIQPAELGDSAMYLCASSLTWLIDEQFFGPGTRLTVL.

By share, this clonotype counts as medium-sized. V is TRBV24-1 and J is TRBJ2-5; D is ambiguous. The germline gives CDR1 KGHDR, CDR2 SFDVKD. The V end was cut by 4 bases, the J end by 5 bases, with 19 bases between. The length of the CDR3 is 16 residues. The DNA for the CDR3 is TGTGCCACCAGTGACCCTCTAGGAGACCTTGGGGAGACCCAGTACTTC. Amino acid sequence: CATSDPLGDLGETQYF.

Ten or more counts support this clonotype. CDR3: CASSLDPQETQYF. The CDR3 nucleotides are TGTGCCAGCAGCTTAGACCCGCAAGAGACCCAGTACTTC. The chain carries TRBV7-9 and TRBJ2-5; D gene unclear. Trimming pared 1 base from V and 2 bases from J, leaving 5 bases between. Germline CDR1 and CDR2: SEHNR and FQNEAQ (reference sequence). The CDR3 consists of 13 residues. Supplemented by reference TRBV7-9 and TRBJ2-5, the full variable domain reads DTGVSQNPRHKITKRGQNVTFRCDPISEHNRLYWYRQTLGQGPEFLTYFQNEAQLEKSRLLSDRFSAERPKGSFSTLEIQRTEQGDSAMYLCASSLDPQETQYFGPGTRLLVL.

This clonotype was observed a single time. A read error is possible here, since a much larger clone lies one base away. The CDR3 bases are TGCAGTGCTGAGGCTGAACTAGCGCAAGAGACCCTGTACTTC. Protein sequence: CSAEAELAQETLYF. The genes are TRBV20-1 and TRBJ2-5; 7 positions agree with TRBD2. Germline values: CDR1 DFQATT, CDR2 SNEGSKA (reference sequence). The CDR3 runs 14 residues.